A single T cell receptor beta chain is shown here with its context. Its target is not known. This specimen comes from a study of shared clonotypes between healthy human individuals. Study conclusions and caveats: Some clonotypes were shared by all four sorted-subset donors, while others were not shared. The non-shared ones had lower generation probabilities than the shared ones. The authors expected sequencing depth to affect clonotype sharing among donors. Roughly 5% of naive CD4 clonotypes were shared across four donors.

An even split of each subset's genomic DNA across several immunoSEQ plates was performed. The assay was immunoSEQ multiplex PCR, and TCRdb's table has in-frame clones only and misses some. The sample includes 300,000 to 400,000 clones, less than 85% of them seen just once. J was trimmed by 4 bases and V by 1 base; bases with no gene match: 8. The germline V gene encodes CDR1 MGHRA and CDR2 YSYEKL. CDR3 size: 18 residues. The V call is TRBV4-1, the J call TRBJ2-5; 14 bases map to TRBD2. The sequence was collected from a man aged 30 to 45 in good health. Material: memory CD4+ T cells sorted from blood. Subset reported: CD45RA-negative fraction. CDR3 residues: CASSQGGLAGEWRETQYF. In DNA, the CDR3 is TGCGCCAGCAGCCAAGGGGGACTAGCGGGAGAATGGCGAGAGACCCAGTACTTC.